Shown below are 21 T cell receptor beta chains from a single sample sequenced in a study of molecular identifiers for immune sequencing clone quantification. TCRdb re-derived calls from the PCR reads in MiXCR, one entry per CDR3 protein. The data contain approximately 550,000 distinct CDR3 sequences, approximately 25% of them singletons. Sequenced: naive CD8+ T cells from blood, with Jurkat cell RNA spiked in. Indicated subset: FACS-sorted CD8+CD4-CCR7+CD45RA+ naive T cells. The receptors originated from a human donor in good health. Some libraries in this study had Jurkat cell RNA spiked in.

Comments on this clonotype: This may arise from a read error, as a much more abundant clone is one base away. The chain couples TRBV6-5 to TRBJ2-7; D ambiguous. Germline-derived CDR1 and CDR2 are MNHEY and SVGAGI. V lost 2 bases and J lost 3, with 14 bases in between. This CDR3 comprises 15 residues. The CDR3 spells CASSYPTGGSYEQYF. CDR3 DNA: TGTGCCAGCAGTTACCCGACGGGCGGAAGCTACGAGCAGTACTTC.

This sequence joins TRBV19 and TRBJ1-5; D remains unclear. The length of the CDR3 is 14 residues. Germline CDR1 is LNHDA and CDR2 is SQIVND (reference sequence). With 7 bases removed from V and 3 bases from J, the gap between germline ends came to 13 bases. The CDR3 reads CASTHPGFNQPQHF. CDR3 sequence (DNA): TGTGCCAGTACCCACCCGGGTTTCAATCAGCCCCAGCATTTT.

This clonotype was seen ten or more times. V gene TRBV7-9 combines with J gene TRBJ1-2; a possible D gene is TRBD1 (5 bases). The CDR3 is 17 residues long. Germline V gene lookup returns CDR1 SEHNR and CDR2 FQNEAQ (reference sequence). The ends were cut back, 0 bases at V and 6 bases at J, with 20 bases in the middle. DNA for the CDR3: TGTGCCAGCAGCTTAGCCCAGGGTTACCTCCTACGCAATGGCTACACCTTC. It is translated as CASSLAQGYLLRNGYTF.

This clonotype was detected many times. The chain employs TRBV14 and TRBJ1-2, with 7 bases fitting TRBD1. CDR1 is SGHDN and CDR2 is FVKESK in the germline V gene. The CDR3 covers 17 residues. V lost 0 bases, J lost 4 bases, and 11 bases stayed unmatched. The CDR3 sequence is CASSQDPGQSWGYGYTF. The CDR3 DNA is TGTGCCAGCAGCCAAGATCCGGGACAGTCGTGGGGCTATGGCTACACCTTC.

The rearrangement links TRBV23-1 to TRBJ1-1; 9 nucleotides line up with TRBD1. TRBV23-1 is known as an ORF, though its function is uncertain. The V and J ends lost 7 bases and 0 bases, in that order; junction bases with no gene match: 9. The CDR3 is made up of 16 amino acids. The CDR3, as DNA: TGCGCCAGCAACCCAGGACAGGGGCACATGAACACTGAAGCTTTCTTT. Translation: CASNPGQGHMNTEAFF.

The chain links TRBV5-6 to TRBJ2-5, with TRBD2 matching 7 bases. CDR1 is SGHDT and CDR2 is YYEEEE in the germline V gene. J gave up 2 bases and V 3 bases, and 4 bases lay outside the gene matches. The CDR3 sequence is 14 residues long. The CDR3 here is CASSWGGEQETQYF. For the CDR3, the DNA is TGTGCCAGCAGCTGGGGGGGAGAACAAGAGACCCAGTACTTC.

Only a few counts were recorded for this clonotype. The CDR3 nucleotides are TGTGCCAGCAGCGACCGGGACTCACCCTCCGAGCAGTACTTC. Translating gives CASSDRDSPSEQYF. The chain recombines TRBV5-4 with TRBJ2-7, with D perhaps TRBD2 (6 bases). CDR3 length: 14 amino acids. The germline V gene encodes CDR1 SGHNT and CDR2 YYREEE (reference sequence). V was trimmed by 4 bases and J by 6 bases, leaving 17 bases between them.

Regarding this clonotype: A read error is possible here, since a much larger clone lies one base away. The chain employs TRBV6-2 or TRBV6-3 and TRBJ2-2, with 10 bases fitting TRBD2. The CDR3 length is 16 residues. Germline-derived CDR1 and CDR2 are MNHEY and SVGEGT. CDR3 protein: CASTIAGGPNTGELVF. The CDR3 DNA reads TGTGCCAGCACTATAGCGGGAGGCCCGAACACCGGGGAGCTGGTTTTT.

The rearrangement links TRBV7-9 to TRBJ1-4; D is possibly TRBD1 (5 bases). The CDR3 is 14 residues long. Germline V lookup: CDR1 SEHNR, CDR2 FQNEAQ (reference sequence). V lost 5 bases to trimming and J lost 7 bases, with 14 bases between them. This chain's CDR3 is CASSPVQGPEKLFF. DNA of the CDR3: TGTGCCAGCAGCCCAGTCCAGGGTCCTGAAAAACTGTTTTTT.

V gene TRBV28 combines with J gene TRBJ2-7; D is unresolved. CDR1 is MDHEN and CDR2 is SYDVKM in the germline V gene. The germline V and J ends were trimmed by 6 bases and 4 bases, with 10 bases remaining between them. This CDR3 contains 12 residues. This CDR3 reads CASSPTHYEQYF. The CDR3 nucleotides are TGTGCCAGCAGCCCCACCCATTACGAGCAGTACTTC.

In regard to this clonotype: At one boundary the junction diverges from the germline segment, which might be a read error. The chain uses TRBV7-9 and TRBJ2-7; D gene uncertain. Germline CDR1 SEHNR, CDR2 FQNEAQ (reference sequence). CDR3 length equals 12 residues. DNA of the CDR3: TGTGCCCGCAGCCCAAGCTCCTACGCGCAGTACTTC. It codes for CARSPSSYAQYF. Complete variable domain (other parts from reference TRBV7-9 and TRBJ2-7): DTGVSQNPRHKITKRGQNVTFRCDPISEHNRLYWYRQTLGQGPEFLTYFQNEAQLEKSRLLSDRFSAERPKGSFSTLEIQRTEQGDSAMYLCARSPSSYAQYFGPGTRLTVT.

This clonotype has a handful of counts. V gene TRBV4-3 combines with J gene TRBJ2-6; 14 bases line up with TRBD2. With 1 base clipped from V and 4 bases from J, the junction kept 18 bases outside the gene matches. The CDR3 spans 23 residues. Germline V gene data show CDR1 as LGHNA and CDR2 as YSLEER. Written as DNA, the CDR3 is TGCGCCAGCAGCCAAGCAGGACAGGGGGGACTAGCGGGAGTCTTTGAGGGGGCCAACGTCCTGACTTTC. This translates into CASSQAGQGGLAGVFEGANVLTF.

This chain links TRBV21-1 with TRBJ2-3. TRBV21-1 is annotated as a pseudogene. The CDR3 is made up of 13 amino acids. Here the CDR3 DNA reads TGTGCCAGCAAAAACCATAGCACAGATACGCAGTATTTT. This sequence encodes CASKNHSTDTQYF.

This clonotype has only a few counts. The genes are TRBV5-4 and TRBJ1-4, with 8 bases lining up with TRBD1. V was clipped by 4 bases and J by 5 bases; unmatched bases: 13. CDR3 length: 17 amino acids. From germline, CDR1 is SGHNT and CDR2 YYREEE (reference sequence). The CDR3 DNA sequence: TGTGCCAGCAGCCCCGGAACCGACAGGGGCCCGAATGAAAAACTGTTTTTT. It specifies CASSPGTDRGPNEKLFF.

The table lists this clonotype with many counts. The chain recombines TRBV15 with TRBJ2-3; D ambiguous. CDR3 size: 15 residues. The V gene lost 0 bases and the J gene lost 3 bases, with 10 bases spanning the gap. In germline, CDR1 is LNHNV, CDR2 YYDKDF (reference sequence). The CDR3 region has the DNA TGTGCCACCAGCAGAGATCCCAGCATTACAGATACGCAGTATTTT. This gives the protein CATSRDPSITDTQYF. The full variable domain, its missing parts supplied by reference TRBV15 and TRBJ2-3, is DAMVIQNPRYQVTQFGKPVTLSCSQTLNHNVMYWYQQKSSQAPKLLFHYYDKDFNNEADTPDNFQSRRPNTSFCFLDIRSPGLGDTAMYLCATSRDPSITDTQYFGPGTRLTVL.

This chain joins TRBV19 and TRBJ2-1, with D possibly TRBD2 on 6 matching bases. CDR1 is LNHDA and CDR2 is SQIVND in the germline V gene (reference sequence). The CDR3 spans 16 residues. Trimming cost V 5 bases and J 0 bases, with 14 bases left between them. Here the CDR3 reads CASSVLASSSYNEQFF. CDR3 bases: TGTGCCAGTAGTGTCCTAGCGTCGAGCTCCTACAATGAGCAGTTCTTC.

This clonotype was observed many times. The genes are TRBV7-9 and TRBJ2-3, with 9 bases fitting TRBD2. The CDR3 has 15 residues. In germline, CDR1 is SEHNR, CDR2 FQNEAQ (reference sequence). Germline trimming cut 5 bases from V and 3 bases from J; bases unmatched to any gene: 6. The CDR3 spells CASSPGLAFTDTQYF. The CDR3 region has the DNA TGTGCCAGCAGCCCCGGACTAGCGTTTACAGATACGCAGTATTTT.

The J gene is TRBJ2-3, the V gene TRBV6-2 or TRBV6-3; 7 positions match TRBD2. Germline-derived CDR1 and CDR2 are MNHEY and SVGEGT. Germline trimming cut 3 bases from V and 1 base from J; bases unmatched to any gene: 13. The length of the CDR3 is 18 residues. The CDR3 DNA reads TGTGCCAGCAGTTATCAACCCGGTGAGCGGGGACGCACAGATACGCAGTATTTT. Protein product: CASSYQPGERGRTDTQYF.

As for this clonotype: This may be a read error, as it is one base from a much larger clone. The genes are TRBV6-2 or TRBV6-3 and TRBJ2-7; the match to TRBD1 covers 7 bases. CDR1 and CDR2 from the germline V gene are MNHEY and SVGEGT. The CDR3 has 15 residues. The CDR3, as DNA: TGTGTCAGCAGCCCGACAGGGTTCCGGTTGGACGAGCAGTACTTC. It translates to CVSSPTGFRLDEQYF.

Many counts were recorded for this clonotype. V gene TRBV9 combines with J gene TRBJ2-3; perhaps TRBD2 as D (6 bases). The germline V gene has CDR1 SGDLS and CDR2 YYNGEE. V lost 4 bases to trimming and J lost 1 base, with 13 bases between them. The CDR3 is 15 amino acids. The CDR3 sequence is CASSSWEVGTDTQYF. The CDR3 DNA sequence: TGTGCCAGCAGCTCTTGGGAGGTCGGCACAGATACGCAGTATTTT.

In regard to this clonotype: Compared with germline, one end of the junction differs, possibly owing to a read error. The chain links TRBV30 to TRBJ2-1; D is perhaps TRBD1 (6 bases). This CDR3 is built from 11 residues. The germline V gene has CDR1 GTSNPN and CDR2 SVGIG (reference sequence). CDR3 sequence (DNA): TGTGCCTGGACAGGGACAAATGGGCAGTTCTTC. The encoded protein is CAWTGTNGQFF. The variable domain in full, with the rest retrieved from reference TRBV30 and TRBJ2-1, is SQTIHQWPATLVQPVGSPLSLECTVEGTSNPNLYWYRQAAGRGLQLLFYSVGIGQISSEVPQNLSASRPQDRQFILSSKKLLLSDSGFYLCAWTGTNGQFFGPGTRLTVL.